The 17 T cell receptor beta chains given below trace back to one sample, sequenced in a study of blood T cell repertoires in COVID-19 (dated by TCRdb to 2020 to 2022). The method behind the library was the immunoSEQ multiplex PCR assay. In TCRdb, the immuneACCESS table is reduced to in-frame sequences with V and J assigned. These tables do not hold every clone; where another copy was compared, an unresolved V gene accounts for under half, and the others remain unexplained. The sample table records a few hundred thousand clones; approximately 85% of these occur just once. The ten largest account for 0.7% to 1% of the sample. The specimen was peripheral blood. These receptors originate from a human donor with COVID-19, enrolled during active disease. The donor label of this sample is uncertain.

The chain combines TRBV12-5 with TRBJ1-5; 7 positions agree with TRBD1. The CDR3 has 19 residues. CDR1 and CDR2 from the germline V gene are LGHNT and FRNRAP. V shed 5 bases and J 4 bases; nucleotides not matched to a gene: 20. The CDR3 coding sequence is TGTGCTAGTGGTCAGACCGGCGCGAAGGGGGCGCGGGCGAATCAGCCCCAGCATTTT. Its translation: CASGQTGAKGARANQPQHF.

This clone came up once. CDR3 sequence (DNA): TGCGCCAGCAGCTTGGTTCCAGGGGCTGGGGAGACCCAGTACTTC. It specifies CASSLVPGAGETQYF. The rearrangement uses TRBV5-1 and TRBJ2-5, with a weak D call TRBD1 (6 bases). V gave up 0 bases and J gave up 5 bases, with 14 bases separating them. This CDR3 has 15 amino acids. The germline V gene encodes CDR1 SGHRS and CDR2 YFSETQ.

This rearrangement joins TRBV19 to TRBJ1-1; 9 positions match TRBD1. After removal of 9 bases from V and 0 bases from J, the junction contained 11 bases not matched to a gene. The CDR3 is 16 residues long. Germline-derived CDR1 and CDR2 are LNHDA and SQIVND (reference sequence). DNA of the CDR3: TGTGCCAGCGACCCGGGACAGGGCTATTTGAACACTGAAGCTTTCTTT. Translated, it gives CASDPGQGYLNTEAFF. The full variable domain, in which reference TRBV19 and TRBJ1-1 provide the parts outside the CDR3, is DGGITQSPKYLFRKEGQNVTLSCEQNLNHDAMYWYRQDPGQGLRLIYYSQIVNDFQKGDIAEGYSVSREKKESFPLTVTSAQKNPTAFYLCASDPGQGYLNTEAFFGQGTRLTVV.

The V call is TRBV19, the J call TRBJ2-7, with TRBD1 matching 9 bases. The CDR3 runs to 14 residues. V was pared by 5 bases and J by 3 bases, with 5 bases of the junction left unmatched. Germline loops: CDR1 LNHDA, CDR2 SQIVND (reference sequence). The CDR3 DNA sequence: TGTGCCAGTAGTGACCGGACAGGGGACTACGAGCAGTACTTC. The encoded protein is CASSDRTGDYEQYF.

V gene TRBV4-1 combines with J gene TRBJ1-1; D is possibly TRBD1 (6 bases). Trimming pared 6 bases from V and 1 base from J, leaving 18 bases between. Germline assignment: CDR1 MGHRA and CDR2 YSYEKL. This CDR3 has 16 amino acids. The CDR3 sequence is CASRAAGGRSNTEAFF. CDR3 DNA: TGCGCCAGCAGGGCGGCGGGGGGGCGATCGAACACTGAAGCTTTCTTT.

This clone was seen just once. This chain uses TRBV3-1 (or the pseudogene TRBV3-2) with TRBJ2-5, with TRBD2 matching over 7 bases. The CDR3 runs 15 residues. Germline V lookup: CDR1 LGHDT, CDR2 YNNKEL (reference sequence). V was clipped by 1 base and J by 5 bases; unmatched bases: 7. This CDR3 reads CASSQVSGGRETQYF. The DNA for the CDR3 is TGTGCCAGCAGCCAAGTATCGGGGGGTAGGGAGACCCAGTACTTC.

This clone came up once. Here the CDR3 DNA reads TGTGCCACCAGCGGACAAGGCCACGAGCAGTACTTC. It translates to CATSGQGHEQYF. V is TRBV24-1 and J is TRBJ2-7; D possibly corresponds to TRBD1 (5 bases). Germline V gene lookup returns CDR1 KGHDR and CDR2 SFDVKD. This CDR3 is 12 amino acids long. The V end lost 7 bases, the J end lost 5 bases, and 11 bases lay between the germline ends.

This clone was detected only once. This chain joins TRBV9 and TRBJ2-3, with TRBD1 matching over 9 bases. The CDR3 sequence is 15 residues long. Trimming cost V 4 bases and J 3 bases; bases outside gene matches: 6. Germline V gives CDR1 SGDLS, CDR2 YYNGEE. The DNA of the CDR3 is TGTGCCAGCAGCCCCTGGGACAGGGAAACAGATACGCAGTATTTT. It codes for CASSPWDRETDTQYF.

In this sample, this clone turned up a few times. The chain couples TRBV5-4 to TRBJ1-1; perhaps TRBD1 as D (5 bases). The CDR3 runs to 13 residues. Trimming left V 0 bases short and J 8 bases short, with 11 bases between. CDR1 and CDR2 from the germline V gene are SGHNT and YYREEE (reference sequence). CDR3 in DNA: TGTGCCAGCAGCTTGGCAGGGTTGGGAGAAGCTTTCTTT. It translates to CASSLAGLGEAFF.

The gene calls are TRBV24-1 and TRBJ1-5; 10 bases are a match to TRBD1. V lost 4 bases to trimming and J lost 0 bases; unmatched junction nucleotides: 5. Germline V gene data show CDR1 as KGHDR and CDR2 as SFDVKD. The CDR3 length is 17 residues. The CDR3 spells CATSERTGGDSNQPQHF. The CDR3 coding sequence is TGTGCCACCAGTGAAAGGACAGGGGGGGATAGCAATCAGCCCCAGCATTTT.

DNA of the CDR3: TGTGCCAGCAGATTAGCGGGAGGACAAGAGACCCAGTACTTC. It codes for CASRLAGGQETQYF. The rearrangement links TRBV27 to TRBJ2-5, with 10 nucleotides matching TRBD2. CDR1 is MNHEY, CDR2 SMNVEV, per germline (reference sequence). V lost 6 bases, J lost 2 bases, and 3 bases stayed unmatched. The CDR3 is 14 residues long.

The rearrangement joins TRBV19 to TRBJ2-3, with 10 bases that match TRBD2. Trimming took 7 bases from V and 2 from J; bases not matched to a gene: 3. The CDR3 has 14 residues. Germline-derived CDR1 and CDR2 are LNHDA and SQIVND (reference sequence). This chain's CDR3 is CASKTSGTTDTQYF. The CDR3 DNA is TGTGCCAGTAAAACTAGCGGGACCACAGATACGCAGTATTTT.

V and J are TRBV18 and TRBJ2-5; 7 positions agree with TRBD1. This CDR3 is built from 13 residues. The ends lost 6 bases at V and 1 base at J; junction bases unmatched: 2. Germline V gene data show CDR1 as KGHSH and CDR2 as LQKENI. Here the CDR3 reads CASSDRPQETQYF. The CDR3 DNA reads TGTGCCAGCTCGGACAGGCCCCAAGAGACCCAGTACTTC.

In DNA form, the CDR3 reads TGCGCCAGCAGCCTTATGGGGGGAGACTATGGCTACACCTTC. Protein: CASSLMGGDYGYTF. The rearrangement uses TRBV4-1 and TRBJ1-2; a possible D gene is TRBD1 (5 bases). Per the germline V gene, CDR1 is MGHRA and CDR2 is YSYEKL. The CDR3 contains 14 residues. Between the trimmed V and J ends, which lost 4 bases and 3 bases, there was a span of 12 bases.

Only one count was recorded for this clone. The chain is built from TRBV30 and TRBJ1-2; D may be TRBD1 (5 bases). The germline V and J ends were trimmed by 4 bases and 1 base, with 10 bases remaining between them. This CDR3 region has 13 residues. In germline, CDR1 is GTSNPN, CDR2 SVGIG (reference sequence). In nucleotides, the CDR3 is TGTGCCTGGATCAGGGACTTTAACTATGGCTACACCTTC. Translation: CAWIRDFNYGYTF.

The chain joins TRBV3-1 (or the pseudogene TRBV3-2) to TRBJ1-4; a possible D gene is TRBD1 (6 bases). The CDR3 spans 17 residues. The V and J ends lost 3 bases and 3 bases respectively, with 17 bases between them. Germline V gene lookup returns CDR1 LGHDT and CDR2 YNNKEL (reference sequence). The CDR3 here is CASSHRGAGVPNEKLFF. CDR3 bases: TGTGCCAGCAGCCATCGGGGGGCCGGGGTTCCTAATGAAAAACTGTTTTTT.

The chain is built from TRBV27 and TRBJ2-7, with TRBD1 as a possible D gene (5 bases). Germline V lookup: CDR1 MNHEY, CDR2 SMNVEV (reference sequence). Trimming removed 7 bases from V and 1 base from J, with 11 bases in between. CDR3 size: 13 residues. The CDR3 spells CASTSTVSYEQYF. The CDR3 bases are TGTGCCAGCACCTCGACAGTTTCCTACGAGCAGTACTTC.